This TCR beta chain was recorded in a study of T cells in Graves' hyperthyroidism and ophthalmopathy. Study information: Staff took peripheral blood when the initial diagnosis was made, before any treatment began.

The germline V gene has CDR1 ENHRY and CDR2 SYGVKD. This CDR3 contains 15 residues. RNA transcripts yielded amplified TCR beta CDR3 regions. During a first-round RT-PCR of the TCR CDR3, the HTBI primer set was used. MiXCR, applied by TCRdb to the multiplex PCR reads, yields one record per CDR3 protein. The sample lists 490,000 or so distinct CDR3 sequences, about 20% seen once, with 47% in the top ten. Regarding this clonotype: Germline is not matched at one junction end, which may reflect a read error.

Material for sequencing was blood. The gene calls are TRBV10-3 and TRBJ1-1; D call uncertain. The receptor was isolated from a man in his forties with Graves' ophthalmopathy. The DNA of the CDR3 is TGTGCCAGCAGTCCCGTGGTAGCCTTGGGCACTGAAGCTTTCTTT. This codes for CASSPVVALGTEAFF.